This T cell receptor beta chain was sequenced in a study of blood T cells in healthy people across ages. Primers used in a second PCR of about 7 to 12 cycles were a sample-barcoded 5' primer and a J-beta primer mix. TCRdb re-called the 5' RACE reads through MiXCR, storing one row per CDR3 protein. Of approximately 800,000 distinct CDR3 sequences in the sample, 25% were seen once. The CDR3 is 15 residues long. Germline CDR1 is SGHVS and CDR2 is FNYEAQ. Losses at the gene ends were 8 bases for V and 2 bases for J; bases not matched to a gene: 6. This clonotype appeared a few times. The sample also formed part of further work on T cells of mothers and their children. From that study: Every mother produced more than 8 million TCR beta CDR3 reads, whereas every child provided 2.5 million to 3.5 million.

The TCR sequence derives from a boy aged 10-17 years in good health. The sequenced sample consisted of blood. This chain connects TRBV7-6 to TRBJ2-1; 10 bases align to TRBD2. Here the CDR3 reads CASGQLAGTYNEQFF. The CDR3, as DNA: TGTGCCAGCGGACAACTAGCGGGGACCTACAATGAGCAGTTCTTC.